The 3 T cell receptor beta chains in this list originate from one sample, sequenced in a study of identical twins. TCRdb reprocessed the 5' RACE reads via MiXCR and lists one record per CDR3 protein. The sample consists of around 480,000 distinct CDR3 sequences, approximately 15% of them appearing once. The sample was also linked to a second study, of yellow fever vaccine responses in identical twins.

Material: CD4+ T cells sorted from blood. All receptors come from a woman in her late teens or twenties in good health.

As regards this clonotype: One end of the junction is discordant with germline, which a read error may explain. The chain recombines TRBV7-7 with TRBJ2-2; 7 positions agree with TRBD2. The CDR3 runs to 14 residues. CDR1 and CDR2 (germline): SSHAT, FNYEAQ (reference sequence). The CDR3 DNA reads TGTGCTAGCAGCTTACAGACTAGCTCCGGGGAGCTGTTTTTT. Translation: CASSLQTSSGELFF.

This CDR3 is CASSSRASLPVEQYF. The CDR3 DNA reads TGTGCCAGCAGCTCGCGGGCCTCCCTCCCAGTCGAGCAGTACTTC. The rearrangement uses TRBV7-2 and TRBJ2-7, with a weak D call TRBD2 (5 bases). Germline values: CDR1 SGHTA, CDR2 FQGNSA. This CDR3 contains 15 residues. V shed 4 bases and J shed 6 bases, with 19 bases lying between them.

This clonotype was observed a handful of times. The J gene is TRBJ1-1, the V gene TRBV20-1, with a tentative D call TRBD1 (5 bases). The V end was cut by 3 bases, the J end by 10 bases, with 18 bases between. Germline CDR1 and CDR2: DFQATT and SNEGSKA (reference sequence). The length of the CDR3 is 13 residues. DNA of the CDR3: TGCAGTGCTAGTCGAGGCTCAGGGCGGAGAGCTTTCTTT. As protein: CSASRGSGRRAFF.